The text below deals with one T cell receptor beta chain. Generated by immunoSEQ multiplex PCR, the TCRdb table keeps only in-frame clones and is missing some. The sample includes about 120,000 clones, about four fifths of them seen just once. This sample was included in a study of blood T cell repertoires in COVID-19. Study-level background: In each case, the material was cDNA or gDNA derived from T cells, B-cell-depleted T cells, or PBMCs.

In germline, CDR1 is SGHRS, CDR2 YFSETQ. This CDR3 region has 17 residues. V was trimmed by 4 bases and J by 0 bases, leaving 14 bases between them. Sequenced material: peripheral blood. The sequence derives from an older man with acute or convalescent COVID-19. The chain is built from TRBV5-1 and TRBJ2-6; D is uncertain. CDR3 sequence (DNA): TGCGCCAGCAGCATGCGGCCCGTTCTCTCTGGGGCCAACGTCCTGACTTTC. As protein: CASSMRPVLSGANVLTF.